This paragraph covers one TCR beta chain sequence. Its antigen is as yet unknown. Naive CD8 cells were CD45RO-negative, positively selected for CCR7, excluding terminally differentiated effector memory CD45RA+ cells. This sample was included in a study of shared clonotypes between healthy human individuals. The ends were cut back, 4 bases at V and 0 bases at J, with 11 bases in the middle. Germline V gene lookup returns CDR1 SGHDT and CDR2 YYEEEE. There are 16 residues in the CDR3. Per the study methods: ImmunoSEQ output held junction-only sequences without quality scores, so filtering differed. Some clones are missing from TCRdb's copy, which holds only in-frame ones; the method was immunoSEQ multiplex PCR. The V and J calls and clone size come from that table; D and trimming were worked out from the DNA. The sample yields just over 2,000,000 clones, 85% to 95% seen once. Findings and caveats of the study: On the whole, naive subsets had larger estimated richness than memory subsets had.

J is TRBJ2-6 and V is TRBV5-6; D not resolved. The sequence was collected from a man aged 18 to 35 in good health. The source material was naive CD8+ T cells sorted from blood. For the CDR3, the DNA is TGTGCCAGCAGCCCCGACATCGCCTCTGGGGCCAACGTCCTGACTTTC. Translating it yields CASSPDIASGANVLTF.